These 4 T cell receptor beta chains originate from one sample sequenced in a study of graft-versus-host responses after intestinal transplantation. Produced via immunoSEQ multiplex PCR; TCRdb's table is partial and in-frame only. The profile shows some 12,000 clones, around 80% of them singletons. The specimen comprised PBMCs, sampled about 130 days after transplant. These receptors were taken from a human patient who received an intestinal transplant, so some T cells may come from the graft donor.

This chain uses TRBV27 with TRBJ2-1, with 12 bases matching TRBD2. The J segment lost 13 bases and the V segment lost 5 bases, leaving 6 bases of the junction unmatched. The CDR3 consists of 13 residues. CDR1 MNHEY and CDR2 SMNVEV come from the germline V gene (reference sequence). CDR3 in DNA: TGTGCCAGCAGTCCGAAGACTAGCGGGAGCCAGTTCTTC. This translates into CASSPKTSGSQFF.

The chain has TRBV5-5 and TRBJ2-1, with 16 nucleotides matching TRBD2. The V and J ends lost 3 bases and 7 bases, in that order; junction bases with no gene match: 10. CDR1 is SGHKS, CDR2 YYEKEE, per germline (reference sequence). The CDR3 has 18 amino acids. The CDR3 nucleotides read TGTGCCAGCAGCTCCCCGGGACTAGCGGGAGGGCCCTCAAATGAGCAGTTCTTC. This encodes CASSSPGLAGGPSNEQFF.

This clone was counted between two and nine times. The CDR3 protein is CASSVGTSGSYEQFF. CDR3 DNA sequence: TGTGCCAGCAGTGTCGGGACTAGCGGGAGTTATGAGCAGTTCTTC. V is TRBV6-5 and J is TRBJ2-1, with TRBD2 matching 14 bases. V lost 5 bases to trimming and J lost 8 bases; unmatched junction nucleotides: 5. Germline V CDR1 and CDR2: MNHEY, SVGAGI. The CDR3 contains 15 residues.

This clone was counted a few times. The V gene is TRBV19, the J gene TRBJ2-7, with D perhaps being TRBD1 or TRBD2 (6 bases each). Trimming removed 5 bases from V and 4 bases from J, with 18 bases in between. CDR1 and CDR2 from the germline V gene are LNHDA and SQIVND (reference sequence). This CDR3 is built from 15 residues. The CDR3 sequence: CASSASAGGLYEQYF. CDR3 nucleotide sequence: TGTGCCAGTAGTGCATCCGCCGGGGGCTTGTACGAGCAGTACTTC.